This T cell receptor beta chain derives from a study of molecular identifiers for immune sequencing clone quantification. Study-level background: Five portions were made in replicates from RNA of roughly 20,000 or 100,000 naive CD8 cells, and four underwent sequencing. The study's findings and limits: Clones above 20 RNA copies contained over 97% of effector molecules and under 1% of naive molecules.

There are 15 residues in the CDR3. V lost 0 bases to trimming and J lost 7 bases; unmatched junction nucleotides: 8. Germline V CDR1 and CDR2: GTSNPN, SVGIG (reference sequence). Preparation of the bulk TCR libraries relied on previously described methods and listed TCR primers. TCRdb reanalysed the PCR reads using MiXCR and keeps one entry per CDR3 protein. The sample lists under 650,000 distinct CDR3 sequences; less than 20% were seen once. Sorted naive CD8 T cells were those defined as CD8+CD4-CCR7+CD45RA+. This clonotype was seen ten or more times. What it binds is not known. The source material was naive CD8+ T cells from blood, with Jurkat cell RNA spiked in. Subset defined: FACS-sorted CD8+CD4-CCR7+CD45RA+ naive T cells. The clonotype comes from a human donor in good health. Some libraries in this study had Jurkat cell RNA spiked in. This chain joins TRBV30 and TRBJ2-7; 11 bases agree with TRBD2. CDR3 in amino acids: CAWSVQTSGGQEQYF. Written as DNA, the CDR3 is TGTGCCTGGAGTGTACAAACTAGCGGGGGACAAGAGCAGTACTTC.